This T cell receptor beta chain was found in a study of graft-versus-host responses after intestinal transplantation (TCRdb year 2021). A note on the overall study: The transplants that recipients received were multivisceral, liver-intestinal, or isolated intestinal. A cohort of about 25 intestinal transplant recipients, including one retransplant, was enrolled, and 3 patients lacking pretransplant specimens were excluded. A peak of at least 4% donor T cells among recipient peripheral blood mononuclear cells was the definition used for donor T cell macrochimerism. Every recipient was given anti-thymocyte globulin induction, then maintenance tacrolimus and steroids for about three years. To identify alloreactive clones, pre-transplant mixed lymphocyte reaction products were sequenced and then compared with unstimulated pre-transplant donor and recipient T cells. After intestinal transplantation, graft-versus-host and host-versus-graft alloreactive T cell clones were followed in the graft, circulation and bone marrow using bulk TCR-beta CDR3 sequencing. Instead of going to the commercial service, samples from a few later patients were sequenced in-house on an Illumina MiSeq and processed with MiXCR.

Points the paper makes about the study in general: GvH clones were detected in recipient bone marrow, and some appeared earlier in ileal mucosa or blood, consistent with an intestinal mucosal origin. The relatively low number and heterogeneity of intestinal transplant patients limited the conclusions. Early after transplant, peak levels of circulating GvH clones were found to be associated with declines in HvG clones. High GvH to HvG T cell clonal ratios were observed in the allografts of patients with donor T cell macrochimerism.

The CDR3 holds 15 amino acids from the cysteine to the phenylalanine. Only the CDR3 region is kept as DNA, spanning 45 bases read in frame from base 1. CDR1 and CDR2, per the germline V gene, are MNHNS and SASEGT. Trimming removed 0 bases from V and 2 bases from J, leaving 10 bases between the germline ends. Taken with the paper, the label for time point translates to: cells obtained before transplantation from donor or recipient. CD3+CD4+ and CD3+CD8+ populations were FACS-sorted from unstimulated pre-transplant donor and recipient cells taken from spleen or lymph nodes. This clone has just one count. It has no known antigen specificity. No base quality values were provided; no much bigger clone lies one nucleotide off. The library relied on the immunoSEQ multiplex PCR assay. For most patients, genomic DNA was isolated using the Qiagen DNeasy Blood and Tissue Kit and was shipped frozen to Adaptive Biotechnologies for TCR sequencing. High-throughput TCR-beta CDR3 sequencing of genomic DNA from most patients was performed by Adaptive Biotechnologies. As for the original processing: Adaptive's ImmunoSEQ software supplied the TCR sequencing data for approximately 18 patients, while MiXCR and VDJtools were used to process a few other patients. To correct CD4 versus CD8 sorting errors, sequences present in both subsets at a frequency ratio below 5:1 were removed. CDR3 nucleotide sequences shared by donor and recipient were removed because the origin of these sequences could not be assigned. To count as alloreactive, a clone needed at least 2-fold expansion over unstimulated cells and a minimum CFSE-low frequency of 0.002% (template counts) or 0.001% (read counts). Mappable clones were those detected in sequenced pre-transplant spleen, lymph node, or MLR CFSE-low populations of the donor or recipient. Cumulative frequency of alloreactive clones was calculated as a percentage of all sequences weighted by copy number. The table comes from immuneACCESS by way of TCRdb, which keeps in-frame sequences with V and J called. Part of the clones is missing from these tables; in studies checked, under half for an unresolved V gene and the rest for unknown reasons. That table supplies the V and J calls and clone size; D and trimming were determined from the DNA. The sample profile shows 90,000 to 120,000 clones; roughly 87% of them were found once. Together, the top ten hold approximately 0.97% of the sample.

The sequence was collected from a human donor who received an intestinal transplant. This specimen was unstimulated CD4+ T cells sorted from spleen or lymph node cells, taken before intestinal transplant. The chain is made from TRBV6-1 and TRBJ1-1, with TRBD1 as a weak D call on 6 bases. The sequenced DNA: TGTGCCAGCAGTGAAGCGAGGGGGAGAAACACTGAAGCTTTCTTT. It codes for CASSEARGRNTEAFF.